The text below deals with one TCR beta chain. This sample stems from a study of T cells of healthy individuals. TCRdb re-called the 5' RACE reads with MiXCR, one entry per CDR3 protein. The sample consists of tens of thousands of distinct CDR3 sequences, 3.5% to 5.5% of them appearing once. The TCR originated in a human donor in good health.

The CDR3 spells CAWSVRRQAVNSYNEQFF. As DNA, the CDR3 is TGTGCCTGGAGTGTTAGAAGACAGGCCGTTAACTCCTACAATGAGCAGTTCTTC. This chain connects TRBV30 to TRBJ2-1, with a possible D match to TRBD1 (6 bases). V lost 0 bases to trimming and J lost 0 bases, with 18 bases between them. This CDR3 contains 18 residues. Germline assignment: CDR1 GTSNPN and CDR2 SVGIG (reference sequence).